The rows below give T cell receptor beta chains drawn from one sample of a study of blood T cell repertoires in COVID-19. This table comes from immunoSEQ multiplex PCR, and its TCRdb copy is limited to in-frame clones, with some not included. The sample includes 220,000 or so clones, roughly 82% of them seen just once. Sequenced sample: PBMCs or T cells enriched from blood (not recorded which). The receptors stem from a woman between 50 and 59 years old who had recovered from COVID-19. CDR3s include the opening cysteine and the closing phenylalanine or tryptophan. D genes are given only for firm matches. Rows may omit the clone size; those that give it use once, few, many or a size class.

- TRBJ2-5 TRBV21-1 - TGTGCCAGCAGCAAAGGCAGGGGTCAAGAGACCCAGTACTTC CASSKGRGQETQYF
- TRBJ2-3 TRBV7-3 - TGTGCCAGCAGCTTAGAGAGGGCGAGCACAGATACGCAGTATTTT CASSLERASTDTQYF
TRBD2 TRBJ2-2 TRBV4-1 - TGCGCCAGCAGCCAAGGGACTAGCGAATTAAACACCGGGGAGCTGTTTTTT CASSQGTSELNTGELFF
- TRBJ2-7 TRBV28 - TGTGCCAGCAGTTTGAACTACGCGCAGTACTTC CASSLNYAQYF
- TRBJ1-2 TRBV3-1/TRBV3-2 many TGTGCCAGCAGCCAAAACGACAGGTTTGGCTATGGCTACACCTTC CASSQNDRFGYGYTF
TRBD2 TRBJ2-3 TRBV5-5 - TGTGCCAGCAGCTTGGATGTCGAGCGGGGTTTGCTCACAGATACGCAGTATTTT CASSLDVERGLLTDTQYF
TRBD2 TRBJ2-7 TRBV5-1 - TGCGCCAGCAGCTCGTCCGGGACTAGGGGGTCGGGGGAGCAGTACTTC CASSSSGTRGSGEQYF
- TRBJ1-2 TRBV19 - TGTGCCAGTAGTCCAGGGGCGGTCTATGGCTACACCTTC CASSPGAVYGYTF
TRBD1 TRBJ2-7 TRBV6-5 - TGTGCCAGCAGTTACGCAGGGGGCGGCGAGCAGTACTTC CASSYAGGGEQYF
- TRBJ2-7 TRBV5-6 - TGTGCCAGCAGCTTTATGAGGGGGGAGCAGTACTTC CASSFMRGEQYF
- TRBJ2-1 TRBV6-2/TRBV6-3 - TGTGCCAGCAGTTACTCGTGGCGGGGCTACAATGAGCAGTTCTTC CASSYSWRGYNEQFF
TRBD2 TRBJ2-1 TRBV2 - TGTGCCAGCAGTGAAACACGGACTAGCCAGGCTGAGCAGTTCTTC CASSETRTSQAEQFF
TRBD1 TRBJ1-5 TRBV6-5 - TGTGCCAGCAGGTCCTCCAGGGGGAGCAATCAGCCCCAGCATTTT CASRSSRGSNQPQHF
TRBD2 TRBJ2-2 TRBV10-1 - TGCGCCAGCGGCAAGGCGGGGGGGCATAACACCGGGGAGCTGTTTTTT CASGKAGGHNTGELFF
TRBD1 TRBJ2-1 TRBV5-1 once TGCGCCACCACCCGGGAGACAGGGGGCGATGAGCAGTTCTTC CATTRETGGDEQFF
- TRBJ2-3 TRBV28 - TGTGCCAGCAGCTCAGACTCAGATACGCAGTATTTT CASSSDSDTQYF
TRBD1 TRBJ1-1 TRBV27 - TGTGCCAGCAGTTTAAAACGGACAGGGGTGAACACTGAAGCTTTCTTT CASSLKRTGVNTEAFF
- TRBJ1-2 TRBV7-9 - TGTGCCAGCAGCGCTACAGATAACTATGGCTACACCTTC CASSATDNYGYTF
- TRBJ2-3 TRBV9 few TGTGCCAGCAGCCCAAGCGGAAGCACAGATACGCAGTATTTT CASSPSGSTDTQYF
- TRBJ1-1 TRBV19 once TGTGCCAGTAGTATAGAGGCGGGCAGGATAAACACTGAAGCTTTCTTT CASSIEAGRINTEAFF
TRBD1 TRBJ1-2 TRBV4-3 - TGCGCCAGCAGCCAAGATCAGGGACAGGGGTTCTATGGCTACACCTTC CASSQDQGQGFYGYTF
- TRBJ2-5 TRBV4-1 once TGCGCCAGCAGCGCAGGCCGGCTAGAGACCCAGTACTTC CASSAGRLETQYF
TRBD2 TRBJ2-2 TRBV11-3 few TGTGCCAGCAGCGCTCCGGGACTAGCGGGATCCGGGGAGCTGTTTTTT CASSAPGLAGSGELFF
TRBD1 TRBJ1-1 TRBV7-3 - TGTGCCAGCAGCTCCGGACAGGGGGTTCGAGCTTTCTTT CASSSGQGVRAFF
TRBD2 TRBJ2-1 TRBV24-1 - TGTGCCACCAGTGATCCTACCGGGACTAGCGGGGTCAATGAGCAGTTCTTC CATSDPTGTSGVNEQFF
- TRBJ1-1 TRBV30 - TGTGCCTGGAGTGTATTTGGAGCGGAAGACACTGAAGCTTTCTTT CAWSVFGAEDTEAFF
- TRBJ2-5 TRBV27 - TGTGCCAGCAGTCCTCTCTCCGGGACACGTGAGGGCAAAGAGACCCAGTACTTC CASSPLSGTREGKETQYF
- TRBJ2-7 TRBV3-1/TRBV3-2 - TGTGCCAGCAGCCGGTCTAGGAACTACGAGCAGTACTTC CASSRSRNYEQYF
TRBD2 TRBJ2-1 TRBV5-8 - TGTGCCAGCAGCCGAAGCGGGAGCTCCTACAATGAGCAGTTCTTC CASSRSGSSYNEQFF
- TRBJ1-4 TRBV4-2 - TGTGCCAGCAGCCAAGGAGGGAACCGGGGTAATGAAAAACTGTTTTTT CASSQGGNRGNEKLFF
- TRBJ1-1 TRBV29-1 - TGCAGCGTTACAGGTTCCCTAAACACTGAAGCTTTCTTT CSVTGSLNTEAFF
- TRBJ2-1 TRBV9 - TGTGCCAGCAGCGTAGATATGAGAGAAAACAATGAGCAGTTCTTC CASSVDMRENNEQFF
- TRBJ1-2 TRBV6-1 - TGTGCCAGCAGTGAAATGATGACAGGTTCAGCTAACTATGGCTACACCTTC CASSEMMTGSANYGYTF